The clone carrying this TCR beta chain was seen only once. In the original processing: Amplification of reference gene primers was used by the study to estimate nucleated cell counts. The method was immunoSEQ multiplex PCR; TCRdb's version includes in-frame clones alone and lacks a portion of them. That table furnishes V, J and clone size, whereas the DNA furnished D and trimming. The sample records 200,000 to 250,000 clones, around 86% being singletons. Trimming took 5 bases from V and 4 from J; bases not matched to a gene: 4. The CDR3 totals 13 residues. Germline values: CDR1 LGHDT, CDR2 YNNKEL (reference sequence). This specimen belongs to a study of blood T cell repertoires in COVID-19. Across the study: The analysed material was cDNA or gDNA that came from T cells, B-cell-depleted T cells, or PBMCs.

The chain carries TRBV3-1 (or the pseudogene TRBV3-2) and TRBJ2-5; 7 bases line up with TRBD2. This receptor was obtained from a man aged 25-45 years in a cohort exposed to, infected with or recovered from COVID-19 (not recorded which). The material sequenced was PBMCs or T cells enriched from blood (not recorded which). The DNA of the CDR3 is TGTGCCAGCAGCGACATAGCGGGAGAGACCCAGTACTTC. This gives the protein CASSDIAGETQYF.